These T cell receptor beta chains were read from a single sample in a study of tumor-infiltrating lymphocytes in primary liver carcinoma. A single record per CDR3 protein comes from TCRdb applying MiXCR to the multiplex PCR reads. Found here are approximately 330,000 distinct CDR3 sequences, 65% of them singletons; the top ten hold 6.5%. The sequencing input was peripheral blood. These TCRs come from a man aged 35 to 55 with primary liver carcinoma and hepatitis B virus infection. The CDR3 runs from the conserved cysteine through the conserved F or W. D genes are given only for firm matches. The size entry is marked missing in some rows and otherwise reads once, few, many or a size class.

TRBJ1-4,NA,TRBV11-2,NA,CASSHLGTNEKPFF,TGTGCCAGCAGCCACCTTGGCACTAATGAAAAGCCGTTTTTT
TRBJ2-6,NA,TRBV12-3/TRBV12-4,once,CASSRRPGSFSSTGANILTF,TGTGCCAGCAGCCGACGTCCAGGGTCGTTTAGTTCGACTGGGGCCAACATCCTAACTTTC
TRBJ1-5,NA,TRBV6-2/TRBV6-3,many,CASSYNSREGFIGGQPQHF,TGTGCCAGCAGTTACAACTCCCGCGAGGGGTTTATCGGTGGTCAGCCCCAGCATTTT
TRBJ2-1,TRBD2,TRBV5-4,NA,CVSSRVTSGINNEQFF,TGTGTCAGCAGCAGAGTTACTAGCGGGATTAACAATGAGCAGTTCTTC
TRBJ1-2,NA,TRBV7-9,once,CASSLASGGENIYGYTF,TGTGCCAGCAGCTTAGCGAGCGGCGGAGAGAACATCTATGGCTACACCTTC
TRBJ2-7,NA,TRBV12-3/TRBV12-4,NA,CASAPAGRSYVQYF,TGTGCCAGTGCACCTGCCGGCAGATCCTACGTGCAGTACTTC
TRBJ1-1,NA,TRBV10-3,NA,CAIGQPSGAEAFF,TGTGCCATTGGACAGCCCTCGGGCGCTGAAGCTTTCTTT
TRBJ1-2,NA,TRBV14,NA,CASSHVIGAQGDGYTF,TGTGCCAGCAGCCATGTTATAGGGGCGCAAGGAGATGGCTACACCTTC
TRBJ2-1,TRBD1,TRBV12-3/TRBV12-4,NA,CASSLRGQISYNEQFF,TGTGCTAGCAGTTTAAGGGGACAGATCTCCTACAATGAGCAGTTCTTC
TRBJ1-1,TRBD1,TRBV5-1,NA,CASSPTDRDGTEALF,TGCGCCAGCAGCCCAACCGACAGGGATGGCACTGAAGCTCTCTTT
TRBJ2-2,TRBD2,TRBV5-6,NA,CASSLGLAGAVGKLFF,TGTGCCAGCAGCTTGGGACTAGCGGGAGCTGTCGGGAAGCTGTTTTTT
TRBJ2-5,NA,TRBV6-5,NA,CASSYIRAEETQYF,TGTGCCAGCAGTTACATCAGGGCGGAAGAGACCCAGTACTTC
TRBJ2-3,NA,TRBV5-5,NA,CASTRSGGGGDTQYF,TGTGCCAGCACCCGCTCCGGCGGAGGGGGAGATACGCAGTATTTT
TRBJ2-5,TRBD2,TRBV5-1,NA,CASESGSGETQYF,TGCGCCAGCGAAAGCGGGAGCGGTGAGACCCAGTACTTC
TRBJ2-3,NA,TRBV13,NA,CASIILTDTQYF,TGTGCCAGCATCATACTCACAGATACGCAGTATTTT
TRBJ2-7,NA,TRBV11-2,once,CASNPGVGRDSDEQYF,TGTGCCAGCAACCCCGGGGTGGGCAGGGACTCCGACGAGCAGTACTTC
TRBJ1-4,NA,TRBV14,many,CASSQDRGEKLFF,TGCGCCAGCAGCCAAGATCGAGGAGAAAAACTGTTTTTT
TRBJ2-2,NA,TRBV6-1,NA,CASTDDLNTGELLF,TGTGCCAGCACTGACGACCTAAACACCGGGGAGCTGTTGTTT
TRBJ2-3,NA,TRBV11-3,NA,CASSLCRTSDTQYF,TGTGCCAGCAGCTTATGCCGGACCTCAGATACGCAGTATTTC
TRBJ1-5,NA,TRBV4-1,NA,CTSSQEVARQDQPQHF,TGCACCAGCAGCCAAGAGGTAGCCCGGCAGGATCAGCCCCAGCATTTT
TRBJ2-7,TRBD1,TRBV29-1,NA,CSVQDRVSYDQYF,TGTAGCGTCCAAGACAGGGTCTCCTACGACCAGTACTTC
TRBJ2-1,NA,TRBV11-2,once,CASSLVWTHQYNEQLF,TGTGCCAGCAGCTTAGTCTGGACTCACCAATACAATGAGCAGCTCTTC
TRBJ1-5,NA,TRBV6-5,NA,CASSPRRSSNRPQHF,TGTGCCAGCAGTCCCCGAAGGTCAAGCAATCGGCCCCAGCATTTT